The 4 T cell receptor beta chains reported below all come from one sample, sequenced in a study of T-cell memory formation after mild COVID-19. TCRdb re-derived calls from the 5' RACE reads in MiXCR, one entry per CDR3 protein. In the table there are a few hundred thousand distinct CDR3 sequences, 15% to 20% of which are singletons. Source material: PBMCs or a T cell subset sorted from them (not recorded which). Receptors originate from a man younger than 35 who had mild COVID-19 (a few samples of this study predate the infection). Cell type and time point are not known.

In this sample, this clonotype turned up a few times. The CDR3 here is CASSFGGQSYEQYV. For the CDR3, the DNA is TGTGCCAGCAGTTTTGGGGGACAGTCCTACGAGCAGTACGTC. This chain connects TRBV12-3 or TRBV12-4 to TRBJ2-7; 7 bases line up with TRBD1. This CDR3 contains 14 residues. The V and J ends lost 3 bases and 1 base, in that order; junction bases with no gene match: 3.

V gene TRBV10-3 combines with J gene TRBJ1-6; no clear D. Germline V gene sequence: CDR1 ENHRY, CDR2 SYGVKD. Trimming removed 2 bases from V and 9 bases from J, with 11 bases in between. This CDR3 is 14 amino acids long. CDR3: CAISELVHGSPLHF. CDR3 nucleotide sequence: TGTGCCATCAGTGAGCTGGTGCATGGTTCACCCCTCCACTTT.

A few counts support this clonotype. The gene calls are TRBV29-1 and TRBJ2-3; 7 bases are a match to TRBD1. Germline V gene data show CDR1 as SQVTM and CDR2 as ANQGSEA. The CDR3 runs to 15 residues. J gave up 2 bases and V 2 bases, and 7 bases lay outside the gene matches. This CDR3 is CSVERAGGITDTQYF. In DNA, the CDR3 is TGCAGCGTTGAACGGGCAGGGGGTATCACAGATACGCAGTATTTT.

The chain combines TRBV3-1 with TRBJ2-2; 8 nucleotides align to TRBD1. Trimming took 0 bases from V and 7 from J; bases not matched to a gene: 7. CDR3 size: 16 residues. From germline, CDR1 is LGHDT and CDR2 YNNKEL (reference sequence). For the CDR3, the DNA is TGTGCCAGCAGCCAAGATGGCAGGGGGCAAGTCGGGGAGCTGTTTTTT. It translates to CASSQDGRGQVGELFF.